This entry lists 21 T cell receptor beta chains sequenced from one sample in a study of T cells in Graves' hyperthyroidism and ophthalmopathy. It was RNA transcripts that yielded the amplified TCR beta CDR3 regions. Using the HTBI primer set, a first-round RT-PCR was run on the TCR CDR3. Each CDR3 protein gets one entry after TCRdb re-called the multiplex PCR reads with MiXCR. The sample yields 500,000 to 650,000 distinct CDR3 sequences, around 15% seen once. Material: blood. The origin of the receptors is a woman between 40 and 55 years old with Graves' hyperthyroidism.

This clonotype was seen ten or more times. V and J are TRBV27 and TRBJ1-1; D not certain. The CDR3 sequence is 13 residues long. Between the trimmed V and J ends, which lost 2 bases and 5 bases, there was a span of 9 bases. Germline-derived CDR1 and CDR2 are MNHEY and SMNVEV (reference sequence). CDR3 nucleotide sequence: TGTGCCAGCAGTTTACATTTGGGGACTGAAGCTTTCTTT. Encoded protein: CASSLHLGTEAFF.

This clonotype has only a few counts. The CDR3, as DNA: TGTGCCACCAGTGATGGGGGCAGGTACAATGAGCAGTTCTTC. It translates to CATSDGGRYNEQFF. This rearrangement joins TRBV24-1 to TRBJ2-1; TRBD1 might be the D (6 bases). This CDR3 region has 14 residues. V lost 3 bases to trimming and J lost 4 bases, with 9 bases between them. Germline lookup yields CDR1 KGHDR and CDR2 SFDVKD.

This clonotype was seen repeatedly, ten times or more. This rearrangement joins TRBV2 to TRBJ2-3; D is unresolved. This CDR3 contains 12 residues. The V end lost 6 bases, the J end lost 2 bases, and 6 bases lay between the germline ends. CDR1 is SNHLY and CDR2 is FYNNEI in the germline V gene. The CDR3 DNA reads TGTGCCAGCAGATCCAACACAGATACGCAGTATTTT. It is translated as CASRSNTDTQYF.

The rearrangement links TRBV30 to TRBJ1-1, with D maybe TRBD1 (5 bases). This CDR3 is built from 13 residues. Germline-derived CDR1 and CDR2 are GTSNPN and SVGIG (reference sequence). Trimming shortened V by 5 bases and J by 4 bases, and 14 bases separated the two germline ends. The CDR3 DNA follows: TGTGCCTGGGGGCGGGGCCGGGGCACTGAAGCTTTCTTT. This codes for CAWGRGRGTEAFF.

This clonotype was recorded at least ten times. The chain links TRBV11-3 to TRBJ2-3; D not certain. Germline V gene lookup returns CDR1 SGHNT and CDR2 YENEEA. Trimming stripped 2 bases from V and 4 bases from J, with 7 bases between. This CDR3 is built from 13 residues. The CDR3 DNA follows: TGTGCCAGCAGCTTATACCGGGCAGATACGCAGTATTTT. Its protein product is CASSLYRADTQYF.

This clonotype was detected ten times or more. V and J are TRBV10-3 and TRBJ1-3; 9 nucleotides agree with TRBD1. The V gene end was trimmed by 7 bases and the J gene end by 3 bases; junction bases not matched to a gene: 7. The CDR3 extends over 15 amino acids. Germline values: CDR1 ENHRY, CDR2 SYGVKD. The CDR3 reads CAITPGQGRGNTIYF. In nucleotides, the CDR3 is TGTGCCATCACCCCGGGACAGGGACGTGGAAACACCATATATTTT.

This clonotype was detected ten times or more. V gene TRBV2 combines with J gene TRBJ1-1; maybe TRBD1 (5 bases). Looked up from germline, CDR1 is SNHLY and CDR2 is FYNNEI. This CDR3 spans 14 amino acids. V was trimmed by 6 bases and J by 3 bases, leaving 14 bases between them. CDR3 amino acids: CASSVGGTYTEAFF. CDR3 nucleotide sequence: TGTGCCAGCAGCGTGGGGGGGACGTACACTGAAGCTTTCTTT.

This clonotype turned up a few times. The chain has TRBV19 and TRBJ2-3; 13 bases map to TRBD2. CDR3 size: 15 residues. Trimming cost V 7 bases and J 3 bases; bases outside gene matches: 4. The germline gives CDR1 LNHDA, CDR2 SQIVND (reference sequence). CDR3 in amino acids: CASTRTSGSTDTQYF. The CDR3 nucleotides read TGTGCCAGTACCCGGACTAGCGGGAGTACAGATACGCAGTATTTT.

This clonotype was counted only a few times. The DNA of the CDR3 is TGTGCCAGCAGTGATAGGGAGGGATTCTCCTACGAGCAGTACTTC. Translation: CASSDREGFSYEQYF. This chain joins TRBV6-1 and TRBJ2-7, with TRBD2 matching over 7 bases. There are 15 residues in the CDR3. The V gene's germline CDR1 is MNHNS and CDR2 SASEGT. The ends lost 3 bases at V and 0 bases at J; junction bases unmatched: 5.

There are a few counts of this clonotype. The V call is TRBV7-8, the J call TRBJ1-2, with a possible D match to TRBD1 (5 bases). V lost 1 base and J lost 4, with 13 bases in between. The CDR3 has 15 amino acids. In germline, CDR1 is SGHVS, CDR2 FQNEAQ. The DNA of the CDR3 is TGTGCCAGCAGCTTAGAAGCTGGGGCCGGCTATGGCTACACCTTC. Protein product: CASSLEAGAGYGYTF.

The table lists this clonotype with a few counts. CDR3: CASSVDGEFTDTQYF. CDR3 nucleotides: TGTGCCAGCAGCGTAGATGGGGAGTTCACAGATACGCAGTATTTT. The rearrangement uses TRBV9 and TRBJ2-3, with D perhaps TRBD2 (5 bases). This CDR3 has 15 residues. The V gene's germline CDR1 is SGDLS and CDR2 YYNGEE. V was clipped by 0 bases and J by 2 bases, with 10 bases between them.

This chain connects TRBV4-1 to TRBJ1-2; D not certain. CDR1 MGHRA and CDR2 YSYEKL come from the germline V gene. The CDR3 covers 15 residues. V lost 0 bases and J 4 bases, leaving 12 bases between the germline ends. CDR3 region: CASSQDPQMTYGYTF. The CDR3 nucleotides read TGCGCCAGCAGCCAAGACCCACAGATGACCTATGGCTACACCTTC.

This clonotype was detected many times. The chain combines TRBV10-3 with TRBJ1-4, with unresolved D. There are 13 residues in the CDR3. Looked up from germline, CDR1 is ENHRY and CDR2 is SYGVKD. V was shortened by 2 bases and J by 5 bases, with 6 bases between the two germline ends. This CDR3 is CAISELVNEKLFF. CDR3 DNA: TGTGCCATCAGTGAGCTGGTCAATGAAAAACTGTTTTTT.

This clonotype appeared many times. This rearrangement joins TRBV28 to TRBJ2-3; 8 nucleotides align to TRBD1. The CDR3 runs to 14 residues. The J segment lost 1 base and the V segment lost 9 bases, leaving 6 bases of the junction unmatched. Germline V gene data show CDR1 as MDHEN and CDR2 as SYDVKM. This chain's CDR3 is CASTLGQGTDTQYF. CDR3 nucleotide sequence: TGTGCCAGTACCTTGGGACAGGGCACAGATACGCAGTATTTT.

V is TRBV19 and J is TRBJ2-2; D uncertain. Per germline, CDR1 LNHDA and CDR2 SQIVND (reference sequence). The CDR3 consists of 13 residues. V gave up 3 bases and J gave up 8 bases, with 10 bases separating them. In DNA, the CDR3 is TGTGCCAGTAGTATTGCGGTAGGGGGGGAGCTGTTTTTT. Protein: CASSIAVGGELFF.

This chain uses TRBV11-1 with TRBJ2-4; TRBD1 matches 7 bases. The CDR3 contains 16 residues. V lost 5 bases and J lost 0; bases outside the gene matches: 7. In germline, CDR1 is SGHAT, CDR2 FQDESV (reference sequence). In DNA form, the CDR3 reads TGTGCCAGCAGCAAAGGACAGGAACTAGCCAAAAACATTCAGTACTTC. Amino acid sequence: CASSKGQELAKNIQYF. The complete variable domain, with remaining parts taken from reference TRBV11-1 and TRBJ2-4, reads EAEVAQSPRYKITEKSQAVAFWCDPISGHATLYWYRQILGQGPELLVQFQDESVVDDSQLPKDRFSAERLKGVDSTLKIQPAELGDSAMYLCASSKGQELAKNIQYFGAGTRLSVL.

This clonotype has only a few counts. This chain connects TRBV19 to TRBJ2-1; 10 bases fit TRBD2. This CDR3 is built from 16 residues. CDR1 LNHDA and CDR2 SQIVND come from the germline V gene (reference sequence). Trimming took 1 base from V and 7 from J; bases not matched to a gene: 7. CDR3 region: CASSIGGLAGENEQFF. In DNA, the CDR3 is TGTGCCAGTAGTATAGGGGGGCTAGCGGGAGAGAATGAGCAGTTCTTC. Using reference TRBV19 and TRBJ2-1 for the parts outside the CDR3, the full variable domain is DGGITQSPKYLFRKEGQNVTLSCEQNLNHDAMYWYRQDPGQGLRLIYYSQIVNDFQKGDIAEGYSVSREKKESFPLTVTSAQKNPTAFYLCASSIGGLAGENEQFFGPGTRLTVL.

V usage is TRBV9 and J usage is TRBJ2-7; 7 nucleotides align to TRBD2. V shed 5 bases, J shed 0 bases, and the junction held 8 bases outside the gene matches. The CDR3 length is 15 residues. From germline, CDR1 is SGDLS and CDR2 YYNGEE. The chain's CDR3 is CASRETSASSYEQYF. CDR3 nucleotides: TGTGCCAGCAGGGAAACTAGCGCGAGCTCCTACGAGCAGTACTTC.

The chain combines TRBV5-1 with TRBJ2-5; 13 bases fit TRBD2. The CDR3 runs to 15 residues. CDR1 SGHRS and CDR2 YFSETQ come from the germline V gene. The V and J ends lost 3 bases and 4 bases, in that order; junction bases with no gene match: 3. The CDR3 nucleotides read TGCGCCAGCAGCTGGACTAGCGGGAGTGGAGAGACCCAGTACTTC. This gives the protein CASSWTSGSGETQYF.

Many counts were recorded for this clonotype. The chain couples TRBV29-1 to TRBJ1-2, with TRBD1 matching 9 bases. Germline CDR1 is SQVTM and CDR2 is ANQGSEA. This CDR3 comprises 16 residues. J was trimmed by 7 bases and V by 5 bases; bases with no gene match: 17. The CDR3 DNA reads TGCAGCGTTAACAGCGATTCTTTGGACAGGGGATTTGGCTACACCTTC. Residues: CSVNSDSLDRGFGYTF. The full variable domain, its missing parts supplied by reference TRBV29-1 and TRBJ1-2, is SAVISQKPSRDICQRGTSLTIQCQVDSQVTMMFWYRQQPGQSLTLIATANQGSEATYESGFVIDKFPISRPNLTFSTLTVSNMSPEDSSIYLCSVNSDSLDRGFGYTFGSGTRLTVV.

J is TRBJ2-3 and V is TRBV7-8, with TRBD2 matching over 11 bases. The length of the CDR3 is 15 residues. CDR1 and CDR2 from the germline V gene are SGHVS and FQNEAQ. After removal of 6 bases from V and 5 bases from J, the junction contained 7 bases not matched to a gene. The CDR3 region is CASSYVAGGGDTQYF. The CDR3 nucleotides read TGTGCCAGCAGTTACGTAGCGGGAGGGGGAGATACGCAGTATTTT.